This TCR beta chain emerged from a study of cytotoxic CD8 clonotypes in ibrutinib-treated CLL. Study context: Researchers reported about 10 relapsed/refractory and fewer than 16 treatment-naive patients, about 17 of them IGHV unmutated. Following treatment for a median around twelve months, range 6 to 36, response samples were then taken.

As regards this clone: Its antigen is unknown.

The CDR3 length is 16 residues. Germline values: CDR1 MNHEY, CDR2 SMNVEV (reference sequence). After removal of 2 bases from V and 4 bases from J, the junction contained 10 bases not matched to a gene. Findings of the study overall: Clonality was higher at baseline than in age-matched healthy donors and tracked circulating CD8+ T-cell counts. Under therapy, public clonotypes either contracted or stayed stable, and they were uncommon.

The table came from immunoSEQ multiplex PCR; TCRdb's copy has only in-frame clones and leaves some out. Of 250,000 to 350,000 clones listed, approximately 76% are singletons. The sample consisted of PBMCs, taken at disease progression, from a patient treated with ibrutinib. This sequence was found in a human donor with chronic lymphocytic leukemia. V and J are TRBV27 and TRBJ1-2; 7 bases line up with TRBD1. CDR3 protein: CASSLSRSGGIYGYTF. DNA for the CDR3: TGTGCCAGCAGTTTAAGCAGGTCAGGGGGAATCTATGGCTACACCTTC.